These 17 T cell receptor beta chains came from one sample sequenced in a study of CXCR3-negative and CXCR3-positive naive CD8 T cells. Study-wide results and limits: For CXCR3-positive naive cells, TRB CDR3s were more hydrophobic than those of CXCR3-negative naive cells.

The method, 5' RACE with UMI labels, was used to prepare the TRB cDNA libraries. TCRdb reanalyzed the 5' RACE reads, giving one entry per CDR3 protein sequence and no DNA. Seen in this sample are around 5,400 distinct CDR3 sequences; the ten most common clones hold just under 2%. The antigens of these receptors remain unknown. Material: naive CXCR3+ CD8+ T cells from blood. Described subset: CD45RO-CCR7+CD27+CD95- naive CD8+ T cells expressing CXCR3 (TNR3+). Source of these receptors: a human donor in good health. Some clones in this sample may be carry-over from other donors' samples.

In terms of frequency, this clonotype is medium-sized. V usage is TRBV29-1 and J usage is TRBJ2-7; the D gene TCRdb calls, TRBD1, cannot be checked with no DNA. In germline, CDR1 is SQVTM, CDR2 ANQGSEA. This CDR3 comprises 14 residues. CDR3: CSVEIPGQQYEQYF.

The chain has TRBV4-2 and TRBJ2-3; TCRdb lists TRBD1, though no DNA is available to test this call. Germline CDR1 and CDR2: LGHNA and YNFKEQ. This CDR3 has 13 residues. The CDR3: CASSQTGTDTQYF.

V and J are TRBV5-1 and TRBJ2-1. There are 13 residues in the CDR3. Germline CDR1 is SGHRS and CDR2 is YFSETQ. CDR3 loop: CASSLDHYNEQFF.

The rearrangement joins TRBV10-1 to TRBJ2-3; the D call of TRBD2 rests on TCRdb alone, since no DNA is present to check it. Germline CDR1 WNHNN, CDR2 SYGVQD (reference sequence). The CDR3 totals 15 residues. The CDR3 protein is CASSETSGSTDTQYF.

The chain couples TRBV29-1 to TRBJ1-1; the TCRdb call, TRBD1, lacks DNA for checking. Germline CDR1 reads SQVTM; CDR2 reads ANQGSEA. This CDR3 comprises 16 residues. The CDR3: CSVEVWQGFGGTEAFF.

The CDR3 loop is CASSRTVGRVGPDTQYF. V usage is TRBV7-8 and J usage is TRBJ2-3; TCRdb's D gene call, TRBD2, goes unchecked for lack of DNA. Germline CDR1 and CDR2: SGHVS and FQNEAQ. The CDR3 covers 17 residues.

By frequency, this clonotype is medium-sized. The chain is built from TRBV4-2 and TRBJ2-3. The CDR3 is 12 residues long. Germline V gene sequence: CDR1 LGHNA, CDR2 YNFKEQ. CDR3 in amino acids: CASSQDGDTQYF.

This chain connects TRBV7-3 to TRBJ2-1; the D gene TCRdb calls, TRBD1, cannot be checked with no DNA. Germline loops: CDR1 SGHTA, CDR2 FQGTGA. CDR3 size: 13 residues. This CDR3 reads CASSQGQDNEQFF.

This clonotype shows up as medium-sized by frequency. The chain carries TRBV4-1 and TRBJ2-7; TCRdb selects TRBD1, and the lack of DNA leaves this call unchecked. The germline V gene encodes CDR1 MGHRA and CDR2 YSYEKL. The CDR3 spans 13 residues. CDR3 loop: CASSLRGAYEQYF.

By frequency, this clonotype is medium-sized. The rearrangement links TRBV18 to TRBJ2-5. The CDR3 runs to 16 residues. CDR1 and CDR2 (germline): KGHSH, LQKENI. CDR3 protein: CASSADGPLVQETQYF.

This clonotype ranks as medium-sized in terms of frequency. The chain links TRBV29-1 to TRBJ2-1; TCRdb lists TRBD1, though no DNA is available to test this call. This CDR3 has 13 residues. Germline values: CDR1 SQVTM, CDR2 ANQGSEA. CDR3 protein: CSVHNRDDNEQFF.

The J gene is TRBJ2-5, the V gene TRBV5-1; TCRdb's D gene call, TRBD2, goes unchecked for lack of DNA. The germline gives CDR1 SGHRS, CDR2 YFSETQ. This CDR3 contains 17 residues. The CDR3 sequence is CASSAGLAGGDQETQYF.

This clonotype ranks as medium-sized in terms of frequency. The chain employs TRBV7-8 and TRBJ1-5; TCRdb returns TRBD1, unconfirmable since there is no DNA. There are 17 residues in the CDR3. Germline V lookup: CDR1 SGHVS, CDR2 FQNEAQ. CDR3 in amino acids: CASSTHPETDSNQPQHF.

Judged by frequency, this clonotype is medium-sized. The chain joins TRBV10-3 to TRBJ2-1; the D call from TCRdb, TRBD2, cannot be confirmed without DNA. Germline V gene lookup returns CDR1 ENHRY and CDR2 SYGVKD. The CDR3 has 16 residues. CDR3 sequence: CAIRAGEGDLGNEQFF.

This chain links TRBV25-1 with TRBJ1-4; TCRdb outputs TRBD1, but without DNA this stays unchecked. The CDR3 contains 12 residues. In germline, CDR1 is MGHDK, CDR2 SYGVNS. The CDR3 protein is CASSDVPEKLFF.

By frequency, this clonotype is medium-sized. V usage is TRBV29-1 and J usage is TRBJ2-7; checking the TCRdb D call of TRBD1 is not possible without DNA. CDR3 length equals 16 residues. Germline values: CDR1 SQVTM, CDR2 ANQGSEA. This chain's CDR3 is CSVEELGAGIYYEQYF.

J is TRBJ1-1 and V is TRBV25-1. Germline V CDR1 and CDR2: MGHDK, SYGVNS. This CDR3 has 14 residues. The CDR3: CASSDQDWNTEAFF.